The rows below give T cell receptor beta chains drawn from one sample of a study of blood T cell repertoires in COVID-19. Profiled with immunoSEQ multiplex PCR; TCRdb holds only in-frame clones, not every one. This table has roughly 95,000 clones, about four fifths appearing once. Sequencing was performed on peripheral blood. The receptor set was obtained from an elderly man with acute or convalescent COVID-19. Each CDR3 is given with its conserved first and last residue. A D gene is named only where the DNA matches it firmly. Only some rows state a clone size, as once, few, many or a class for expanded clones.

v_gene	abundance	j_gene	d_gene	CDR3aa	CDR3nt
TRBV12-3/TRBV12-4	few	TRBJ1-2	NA	CASSLALVYGYTF	TGTGCCAGCAGTTTAGCCCTCGTCTATGGCTACACCTTC
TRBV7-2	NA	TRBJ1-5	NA	CASSLGTPGRQPQHF	TGTGCCAGCAGCTTAGGGACGCCGGGGAGGCAGCCCCAGCATTTT
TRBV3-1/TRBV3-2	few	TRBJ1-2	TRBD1	CASSHRGLGYTF	TGTGCCAGCAGCCACAGGGGGCTTGGCTACACCTTC
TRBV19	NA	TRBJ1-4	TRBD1	CASSTGTERISEKLFF	TGTGCCAGTAGTACCGGGACAGAAAGGATCAGTGAAAAACTGTTTTTT
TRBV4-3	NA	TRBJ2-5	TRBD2	CASSQSRSGAGGRETQYF	TGCGCCAGCAGCCAATCCCGTTCGGGGGCGGGGGGGCGAGAGACCCAGTACTTC
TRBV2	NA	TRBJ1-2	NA	CASSDRGYGYTF	TGTGCCAGCAGTGACAGGGGCTATGGCTACACCTTC
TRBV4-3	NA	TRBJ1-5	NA	CASSQDLTGAGQPQHF	TGCGCCAGCAGCCAAGATTTGACAGGAGCGGGGCAGCCCCAGCATTTT
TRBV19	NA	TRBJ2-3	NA	CASSIGSPDTQYF	TGTGCCAGTAGTATTGGGAGTCCAGATACGCAGTATTTT
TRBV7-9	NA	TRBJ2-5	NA	CASSYIGLPEETQYF	TGTGCCAGCAGTTATATCGGACTACCCGAAGAGACCCAGTACTTC
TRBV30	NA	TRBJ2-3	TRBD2	CAWSRREADTQYF	TGTGCCTGGAGTAGGCGGGAGGCAGATACGCAGTATTTT
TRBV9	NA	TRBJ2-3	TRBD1	CASSEGAQGSADTQYF	TGTGCCAGCAGCGAGGGGGCGCAGGGAAGTGCAGATACGCAGTATTTT
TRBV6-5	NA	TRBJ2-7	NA	CASSRTLQDYEQYF	TGTGCCAGCAGCCGGACCCTACAGGACTACGAGCAGTACTTC
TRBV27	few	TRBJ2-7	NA	CASSLYATVSLAYEQYF	TGTGCCAGCAGTTTATACGCCACAGTATCACTAGCCTACGAGCAGTACTTC
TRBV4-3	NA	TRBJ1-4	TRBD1	CASSQEADRGGENEKLFF	TGCGCCAGCAGCCAAGAAGCGGACAGGGGAGGTGAAAATGAAAAACTGTTTTTT
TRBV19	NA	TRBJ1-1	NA	CASSISRDTEAFF	TGTGCCAGTAGTATTTCCCGGGACACTGAAGCTTTCTTT
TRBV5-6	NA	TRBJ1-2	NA	CASSLEGEGYGYTF	TGTGCCAGCAGCTTGGAAGGGGAGGGCTATGGCTACACCTTC
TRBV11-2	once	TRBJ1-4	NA	CASSLVVNRNEKLFF	TGTGCCAGCAGCTTAGTGGTAAATCGGAATGAAAAACTGTTTTTT
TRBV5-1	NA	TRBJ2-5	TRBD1	CASSFGTGEETQYF	TGCGCCAGCAGCTTTGGGACAGGAGAAGAGACCCAGTACTTC
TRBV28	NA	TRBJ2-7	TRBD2	CASMGGSGSPRYEQYF	TGTGCCAGTATGGGGGGTAGCGGGAGCCCCAGGTACGAGCAGTACTTC
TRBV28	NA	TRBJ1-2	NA	CASTSHGRTLYGYTF	TGTGCCAGCACCTCTCACGGGCGGACTCTATATGGCTACACCTTC
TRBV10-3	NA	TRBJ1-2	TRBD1	CAISVGQGDGYTF	TGTGCCATCAGTGTAGGACAGGGCGATGGCTACACCTTC
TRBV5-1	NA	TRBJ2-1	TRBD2	CASSPRVAGGMNEQFF	TGCGCCAGCAGCCCGCGCGTAGCGGGGGGGATGAATGAGCAGTTCTTC
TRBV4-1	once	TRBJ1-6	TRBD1	CASSHGIAGTGRNSPLHF	TGCGCCAGCAGCCACGGAATAGCCGGGACAGGGAGAAATTCACCCCTCCACTTT
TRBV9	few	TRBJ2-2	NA	CASSPLIDTGELFF	TGTGCCAGCAGCCCTTTAATTGACACCGGGGAGCTGTTTTTT
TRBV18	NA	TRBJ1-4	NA	CASARSVGEKLFF	TGTGCCAGCGCCAGGTCGGTTGGTGAAAAACTGTTTTTT
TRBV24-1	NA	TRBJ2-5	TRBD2	CATSGAGGPVGETQYF	TGTGCCACCAGTGGGGCGGGGGGGCCCGTAGGAGAGACCCAGTACTTC
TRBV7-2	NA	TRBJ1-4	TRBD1	CASSLEATGETINEKLFF	TGTGCCAGCAGCTTAGAAGCCACAGGGGAAACGATTAATGAAAAACTGTTTTTT
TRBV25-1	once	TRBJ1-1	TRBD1	CASSITGEREAFF	TGTGCCAGCAGTATTACAGGGGAAAGGGAAGCTTTCTTT
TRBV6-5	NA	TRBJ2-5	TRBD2	CASSSGGGQETQYF	TGTGCCAGCAGTTCGGGGGGAGGTCAAGAGACCCAGTACTTC
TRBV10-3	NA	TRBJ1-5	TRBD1	CATGQGNQPQHF	TGTGCCACCGGACAGGGGAATCAGCCCCAGCATTTT
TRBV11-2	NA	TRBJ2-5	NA	CASSSRAGGFQETQYF	TGTGCCAGCAGCTCCCGAGCGGGCGGTTTCCAAGAGACCCAGTACTTC
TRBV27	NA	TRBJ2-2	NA	CASSSQGPGELFF	TGTGCCAGCAGTTCTCAGGGCCCCGGGGAGCTGTTTTTT
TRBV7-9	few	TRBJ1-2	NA	CASSLLPDINGYTF	TGTGCCAGCAGCTTACTTCCGGACATCAATGGCTACACCTTC
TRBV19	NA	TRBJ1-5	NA	CASSEDFGSNQPQHF	TGTGCCAGTAGTGAGGACTTTGGGAGCAATCAGCCCCAGCATTTT
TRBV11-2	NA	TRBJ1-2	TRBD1	CASSQTGRGQSNYGYTF	TGTGCCAGCAGCCAGACGGGCAGGGGGCAGAGTAACTATGGCTACACCTTC
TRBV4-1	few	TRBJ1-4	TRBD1	CASSHPDRRSEKLFF	TGCGCCAGCAGCCACCCGGACAGGAGAAGTGAAAAACTGTTTTTT
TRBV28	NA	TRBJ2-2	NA	CASSSPQGNTGELFF	TGTGCCAGCAGCTCGCCCCAGGGGAACACCGGGGAGCTGTTTTTT
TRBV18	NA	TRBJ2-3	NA	CASSPNRQTDTQYF	TGTGCCAGCTCACCAAACAGGCAGACAGATACGCAGTATTTT
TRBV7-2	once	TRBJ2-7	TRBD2	CASSPTGTRYLYEQYF	TGTGCCAGCAGCCCAACCGGGACTAGGTATCTCTACGAGCAGTACTTC
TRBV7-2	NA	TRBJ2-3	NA	CASSSDRRRTDTQYF	TGTGCCAGCAGCTCGGACCGGAGGCGGACAGATACGCAGTATTTT
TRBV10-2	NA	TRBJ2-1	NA	CASSEREEREQFF	TGCGCCAGCAGTGAGAGGGAGGAACGTGAGCAGTTCTTC
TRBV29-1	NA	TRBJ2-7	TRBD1	CSARTGGRGEQYF	TGCAGCGCAAGGACAGGGGGCAGGGGCGAGCAGTACTTC
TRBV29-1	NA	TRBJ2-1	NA	CSASGLKEQFF	TGCAGCGCCTCGGGACTCAAGGAGCAGTTCTTC
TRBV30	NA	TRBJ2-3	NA	CAWSVQAPSDTQYF	TGTGCCTGGAGTGTACAGGCGCCATCCGATACGCAGTATTTT